This is a list of T cell receptor beta chains from one sample in a study of cytomegalovirus exposure and HLA in healthy donors. The protocol was immunoSEQ multiplex PCR, while the TCRdb copy is restricted to in-frame clones and leaves out a portion. The sample lists approximately 160,000 clones; around 72% were seen once. Sample: PBMCs. Receptor source: a woman aged 50 to 60 in good health and CMV-seropositive. Both conserved end residues are part of each CDR3. Each record gives: D gene, J gene, V gene, CDR3 protein, CDR3 DNA. A D gene is named only where the DNA matches it firmly.

TRBD1 TRBJ2-7 TRBV6-1 CASSEAGGGQGPYEQYF TGTGCCAGCAGTGAAGCGGGCGGGGGACAGGGGCCCTACGAGCAGTACTTC
TRBD1 TRBJ1-3 TRBV7-2 CASSIRTGSRLQSGNTIYF TGTGCCAGCAGCATCCGGACAGGCTCTAGGCTGCAATCTGGAAACACCATATATTTT
. TRBJ1-2 TRBV7-2 CASSLRTQGYGYTF TGTGCCAGCAGCCTACGGACTCAAGGCTATGGCTACACCTTC
TRBD2 TRBJ2-7 TRBV30 CAWSVPSGAYEQYF TGTGCCTGGAGTGTGCCAAGCGGGGCCTACGAGCAGTACTTC
. TRBJ1-6 TRBV5-4 CASSFRAGAGESPLHF TGTGCCAGCAGCTTTCGTGCCGGGGCGGGGGAGTCACCCCTCCACTTT
. TRBJ1-2 TRBV7-2 CASSSPGAGDYGYTF TGTGCCAGCAGCTCCCCAGGGGCGGGTGACTATGGCTACACCTTC
. TRBJ2-5 TRBV7-9 CASSPAASVVGETQYF TGTGCCAGCAGCCCGGCGGCTAGCGTGGTGGGAGAGACCCAGTACTTC
TRBD1 TRBJ1-1 TRBV4-3 CASSLELDREGFGTEAFF TGCGCCAGCAGCCTAGAGTTGGACAGGGAGGGTTTCGGGACTGAAGCTTTCTTT
TRBD2 TRBJ2-5 TRBV2 CASSPRLAGGAETQYF TGTGCCAGCAGTCCTCGACTAGCGGGAGGTGCTGAGACCCAGTACTTC
. TRBJ2-7 TRBV14 CASSRQGQIYYEQYF TGTGCCAGCAGCCGTCAAGGACAGATTTACTACGAGCAGTACTTC
TRBD2 TRBJ2-3 TRBV14 CASSRGLAGGDTQYF TGTGCCAGCAGCCGGGGACTAGCGGGGGGTGATACGCAGTATTTT
. TRBJ2-4 TRBV30 CAWSLERYKNIQYF TGTGCCTGGAGCTTAGAACGGTACAAAAACATTCAGTACTTC
TRBD2 TRBJ2-1 TRBV4-3 CASSQDMGLAGGNEQFF TGCGCCAGCAGCCAAGATATGGGACTAGCGGGAGGCAATGAGCAGTTCTTC
TRBD1 TRBJ1-2 TRBV27 CASSSDRGVELYGYTF TGTGCCAGCAGTAGTGACAGGGGGGTCGAACTCTATGGCTACACCTTC
TRBD1 TRBJ2-5 TRBV18 CASSPPTGPYQETQYF TGTGCCAGCTCACCACCGACAGGGCCGTACCAAGAGACCCAGTACTTC
. TRBJ2-3 TRBV5-4 CASSPGLLEGDTQYF TGTGCCAGCAGCCCGGGACTCTTGGAGGGAGATACGCAGTATTTT
TRBD1 TRBJ1-4 TRBV11-2 CASSRQGARTNEKLFF TGTGCCAGCAGTCGCCAGGGGGCGCGGACTAATGAAAAACTGTTTTTT
TRBD1 TRBJ2-2 TRBV28 CASTAGTGNTGELFF TGTGCCAGCACCGCCGGGACAGGAAACACCGGGGAGCTGTTTTTT
TRBD2 TRBJ2-1 TRBV9 CASSVGAGEGYNEQFF TGTGCCAGCAGCGTAGGGGCGGGAGAGGGGTACAATGAGCAGTTCTTC
. TRBJ1-1 TRBV2 CASRADSLTNTEAFF TGTGCCAGCAGAGCAGATTCATTGACTAACACTGAAGCTTTCTTT
. TRBJ1-5 TRBV28 CASRGRQFNQPQHF TGTGCCAGCAGGGGGCGGCAGTTCAATCAGCCCCAGCATTTT
. TRBJ2-1 TRBV4-1 CASSQDRSVGDEQFF TGCGCCAGCAGCCAAGATCGGAGCGTTGGCGATGAGCAGTTCTTC
TRBD2 TRBJ2-1 TRBV11-2 CASTPQLAVLGEQFF TGTGCCAGCACTCCCCAACTAGCGGTACTAGGTGAGCAGTTCTTC
TRBD2 TRBJ2-7 TRBV27 CASSLRGRAYEQYF TGTGCCAGCAGTTTACGCGGGAGGGCCTACGAGCAGTACTTC
. TRBJ2-7 TRBV20-1 CSARGPYEQYF TGCAGTGCTAGAGGGCCCTACGAGCAGTACTTC